One and the same sample provided the 12 T cell receptor beta chains below, sequenced in a study of CD8+ T cells in alopecia areata. In each case, RNA was isolated and then reverse transcribed into cDNA as the sequencing template. Clones were sequenced by immunoSEQ multiplex PCR, and TCRdb holds only the in-frame ones, with some missing. The table records roughly 140,000 clones, 65% to 90% of them present only once. As for treatment: oral pan-JAK inhibitor, 5-10 mg twice daily. The sequencing here drew on CD8+ T cells sorted from blood, taken at week 4, from a patient treated with tofacitinib. These receptor sequences come from a human donor with alopecia areata.

The chain couples TRBV6-5 to TRBJ2-3; D gene unclear. Germline CDR1 reads MNHEY; CDR2 reads SVGAGI. Trimming shortened V by 2 bases and J by 7 bases, and 10 bases separated the two germline ends. The CDR3 spans 13 residues. CDR3 amino acids: CASSYTDSHTQYF. The CDR3 DNA reads as TGTGCCAGCAGTTACACCGACTCCCATACGCAGTATTTT.

CDR3 DNA sequence: TGTGCCAGCAGCTTAGTTGTCTACCAAGAGACCCAGTACTTC. Its protein product is CASSLVVYQETQYF. The chain joins TRBV7-2 to TRBJ2-5, with D hard to call. Trimming shortened V by 1 base and J by 0 bases, and 6 bases separated the two germline ends. CDR1 SGHTA and CDR2 FQGNSA come from the germline V gene. This CDR3 is built from 14 residues.

The rearrangement links TRBV29-1 to TRBJ2-2, with D uncertain. The CDR3 consists of 14 residues. Trimming removed 5 bases from V and 1 base from J, with 11 bases in between. CDR1 is SQVTM and CDR2 is ANQGSEA in the germline V gene. The CDR3 nucleotides are TGCAGCGTTCTGGCTGAACAGAACACCGGGGAGCTGTTTTTT. This codes for CSVLAEQNTGELFF.

This clone was recorded a few times. The chain is built from TRBV30 and TRBJ2-7; no firm D call. V lost 2 bases, J lost 2 bases, and 4 bases lay in between. The CDR3 runs to 11 residues. The germline V gene has CDR1 GTSNPN and CDR2 SVGIG (reference sequence). The CDR3 sequence is CAWSNPYEQYF. CDR3 sequence (DNA): TGTGCCTGGAGTAACCCCTACGAGCAGTACTTC. Variable domain in full (rest from reference TRBV30 and TRBJ2-7): SQTIHQWPATLVQPVGSPLSLECTVEGTSNPNLYWYRQAAGRGLQLLFYSVGIGQISSEVPQNLSASRPQDRQFILSSKKLLLSDSGFYLCAWSNPYEQYFGPGTRLTVT.

The rearrangement uses TRBV15 and TRBJ2-7; D is unresolved. The CDR3 totals 14 residues. The germline V gene encodes CDR1 LNHNV and CDR2 YYDKDF (reference sequence). V was clipped by 5 bases and J by 1 base, with 12 bases between them. This chain's CDR3 is CATSVGLQSYEQYF. The CDR3, as DNA: TGTGCCACCAGCGTTGGATTGCAATCCTACGAGCAGTACTTC.

For this clone: One junction end does not reproduce the germline sequence, and a read error may be involved. The chain joins TRBV4-2 to TRBJ2-7; 10 positions match TRBD1. The CDR3 runs to 14 residues. The germline V gene has CDR1 LGHNA and CDR2 YNFKEQ. Written as DNA, the CDR3 is TGTGCCAGCAGCCCGCGGACAGGGGGATACGAGCAGTGCTTC. Translation: CASSPRTGGYEQCF.

The V call is TRBV23-1, the J call TRBJ1-2; 8 bases align to TRBD1. TRBV23-1 is annotated as an ORF whose role is uncertain. The CDR3 is 12 amino acids. V shed 8 bases, J shed 7 bases, and the junction held 6 bases outside the gene matches. The CDR3 here is CASASTGGGYTF. For the CDR3, the DNA is TGCGCCAGCGCTAGTACAGGGGGTGGCTACACCTTC.

The genes are TRBV4-1 and TRBJ2-2; D gene ambiguous. V lost 5 bases and J 5 bases, leaving 12 bases between the germline ends. Per the germline V gene, CDR1 is MGHRA and CDR2 is YSYEKL. The CDR3 has 14 amino acids. In DNA form, the CDR3 reads TGCGCCAGCAGCAAAGGCCTGTCGACCGGGGAGCTGTTTTTT. Protein sequence: CASSKGLSTGELFF.

The chain has TRBV6-5 and TRBJ2-7; D not certain. CDR1 is MNHEY and CDR2 is SVGAGI in the germline V gene. The CDR3 runs to 14 residues. With 4 bases removed from V and 0 bases from J, the gap between germline ends came to 10 bases. The CDR3 protein is CASSSDGLSYEQYF. The DNA for the CDR3 is TGTGCCAGCAGTTCCGACGGCCTCTCCTACGAGCAGTACTTC.

The chain employs TRBV29-1 and TRBJ2-1; D perhaps matches TRBD2 (7 bases). Germline assignment: CDR1 SQVTM and CDR2 ANQGSEA. The CDR3 runs to 14 residues. Trimming stripped 3 bases from V and 8 bases from J, with 17 bases between. The CDR3 coding sequence is TGCAGCGTTGATTTCGGGGGGCAGAGTGATGAGCAGTTCTTC. It codes for CSVDFGGQSDEQFF.

The V gene is TRBV6-5, the J gene TRBJ2-3; the match to TRBD2 covers 8 bases. The CDR3 totals 15 residues. The V segment lost 8 bases and the J segment 1 base; nucleotides outside the gene matches: 8. Germline assignment: CDR1 MNHEY and CDR2 SVGAGI. CDR3 loop: CASSGGSGGTDTQYF. The CDR3 region has the DNA TGTGCCAGCTCCGGGGGTAGCGGGGGCACAGATACGCAGTATTTT.

V and J are TRBV29-1 and TRBJ2-1; no definite D call. Germline V CDR1 and CDR2: SQVTM, ANQGSEA. V lost 5 bases and J lost 7, with 9 bases in between. There are 11 residues in the CDR3. DNA of the CDR3: TGCAGCGTTCGGTCGCGGAATGAGCAGTTCTTC. Protein sequence: CSVRSRNEQFF.